These T cell receptor beta chains were read from a single sample in a study of cytomegalovirus exposure and HLA in healthy donors. Method: immunoSEQ multiplex PCR; TCRdb's copy keeps in-frame clones and lacks some. The table has about 130,000 clones, around four fifths seen once. Input material: PBMCs. These TCRs come from a woman in her thirties or forties in good health and CMV-seropositive. Both conserved end residues are trimmed from each CDR3.

j_call cdr3_length v_call cdr3_aa
TRBJ2-2 13 TRBV9 ASSASGGITGELF
TRBJ2-1 12 TRBV9 ASSVAGRGNEQF
TRBJ2-7 10 TRBV5-5 ASSSRLYEQY
TRBJ1-2 14 TRBV5-1 ASRPPSGQGAYGYT
TRBJ1-2 13 TRBV4-1 ASSPGRGGNYGYT
TRBJ2-5 12 TRBV6-1 ASSETAGQETQY
TRBJ1-3 14 TRBV5-1 ASSFEGDLSGNTIY
TRBJ2-7 11 TRBV15 ATGLPPVYEQY
TRBJ1-5 11 TRBV19 ASTGTVIQPQH
TRBJ2-3 13 TRBV7-8 ASSFTAGDPDTQY
TRBJ2-1 15 TRBV9 ASSVGLAGSSYNEQF
TRBJ2-5 12 TRBV27 ASMRTTAAQTQY
TRBJ2-1 14 TRBV5-1 ASSPRLSRVYNEQF
TRBJ2-5 11 TRBV6-1 ASSENGGETQY
TRBJ2-7 15 TRBV9 ANLRGQGSGRPYEQY
TRBJ2-2 11 TRBV6-4 ASKRGNTGELF
TRBJ1-1 12 TRBV30 AWSVWRTNTEAF
TRBJ1-2 15 TRBV7-9 ASSSRDRGLGAYGYT
TRBJ2-7 12 TRBV7-9 ASSLGANPREQY
TRBJ2-1 13 TRBV7-8 ASSSSGTGDTEQF
TRBJ1-1 11 TRBV2 ASSQDREIEAF
TRBJ1-4 12 TRBV6-1 ASRKGAVVGKLF
TRBJ2-5 13 TRBV19 ASRISGTTQETQY
TRBJ1-2 11 TRBV23-1 ASSQIQDYGYT
TRBJ1-2 9 TRBV29-1 SVVGGRGYT
TRBJ2-1 13 TRBV6-5 ASSSRTSGINEQF
TRBJ2-3 12 TRBV13 AGSSRSSTDTQY
TRBJ2-1 12 TRBV29-1 SGSGPSSYNEQF
TRBJ2-3 12 TRBV28 ASSLQTPPPTQY
TRBJ1-1 13 TRBV6-5 ASSYGLGPGTEAF
TRBJ1-1 12 TRBV19 ASSIWRGTTEAF
TRBJ2-5 11 TRBV28 ASKAGPQETQY
TRBJ1-1 10 TRBV30 AWSLVNTEAF
TRBJ1-1 11 TRBV25-1 ASQGVAITEAF
TRBJ1-2 12 TRBV6-9 ASRDRGVTYGYT
TRBJ1-3 17 TRBV7-8 ASSQSAGPPKPSGNTIY
TRBJ2-1 12 TRBV6-5 ASSRQGGFYEQF
TRBJ2-3 13 TRBV10-3 AISESLASTDTQY
TRBJ1-4 14 TRBV5-1 ASSLVSTGANEKLF
TRBJ2-1 11 TRBV5-4 ASQTSRSDEQF
TRBJ1-6 14 TRBV5-8 ASSRGQDLRLSPLH
TRBJ2-2 10 TRBV7-3 ASSPYTGELF
TRBJ1-6 12 TRBV6-5 ASSSPGGNSPLH
TRBJ2-7 12 TRBV6-5 ASSYGTGDYEQY
TRBJ2-1 16 TRBV21-1 ASSKESVSLYPYNEQF
TRBJ1-1 11 TRBV4-1 ASQRGGTTEAF
TRBJ2-1 13 TRBV19 ASSPVGLGTSEQF
TRBJ1-2 12 TRBV4-3 ASSEGQGPYGYT
TRBJ2-3 15 TRBV4-1 ASSQGGGSGSTDTQY
TRBJ2-5 12 TRBV7-3 ASSKGTSGETQY
TRBJ1-1 12 TRBV4-1 ASTKLVSNTEAF
TRBJ1-5 16 TRBV5-8 ASSLDRDRGHFYQPQH
TRBJ2-1 12 TRBV7-9 ASSQTGPGDEQF
TRBJ2-7 13 TRBV15 ATSPGLAGRYEQY
TRBJ2-7 12 TRBV27 ASSPSGGLGEQY